One and the same sample provided the 28 T cell receptor beta chains below, sequenced in a study of beta chain features in type 1 diabetes. The isolated RNA, all of it, was reverse transcribed, so expressed TCRB transcripts were what got sequenced. Using immunoSEQ multiplex PCR, the repertoire was profiled, and TCRdb retains in-frame clones only, with some absent. Of a few hundred thousand clones listed, roughly 12% were seen once; the top ten hold roughly 0.015%. Study outcomes and limitations: Across all four CD4+ subsets, people with type 1 diabetes showed modestly shorter TCRB CDR3s.

Their antigen targets remain unknown. Input material: naive CD4+ T cells from blood. Every receptor here comes from a woman between 18 and 30 years old with type 1 diabetes.

J is TRBJ2-3 and V is TRBV25-1; TRBD2 is a possible D gene (5 bases). From germline, CDR1 is MGHDK and CDR2 SYGVNS. This CDR3 contains 16 residues. Trimming took 3 bases from V and 2 from J, leaving 15 bases between them. CDR3 amino acids: CASSDTRTRITDTQYF. The CDR3 bases are TGTGCCAGCAGTGACACTAGGACGAGAATCACAGATACGCAGTATTTT. Supplemented by reference TRBV25-1 and TRBJ2-3, the full variable domain reads EADIYQTPRYLVIGTGKKITLECSQTMGHDKMYWYQQDPGMELHLIHYSYGVNSTEKGDLSSESTVSRIRTEHFPLTLESARPSHTSQYLCASSDTRTRITDTQYFGPGTRLTVL.

The gene calls are TRBV13 and TRBJ2-1; the match to TRBD1 covers 7 bases. This CDR3 is built from 19 residues. Looked up from germline, CDR1 is PRHDT and CDR2 is FYEKMQ (reference sequence). Trimming at V came to 1 base and at J to 7 bases, leaving 19 bases not matched to a gene. CDR3 DNA: TGTGCCAGCAGCTTAGACGACAGGGAAGGGAGCTACTCGGGTAATGAGCAGTTCTTC. Protein: CASSLDDREGSYSGNEQFF. The full variable domain, its missing parts supplied by reference TRBV13 and TRBJ2-1, is AAGVIQSPRHLIKEKRETATLKCYPIPRHDTVYWYQQGPGQDPQFLISFYEKMQSDKGSIPDRFSAQQFSDYHSELNMSSLELGDSALYFCASSLDDREGSYSGNEQFFGPGTRLTVL.

This clone appeared a few times. This sequence joins TRBV18 and TRBJ2-5; TRBD1 matches 7 bases. This CDR3 comprises 15 residues. Losses at the gene ends were 3 bases for V and 1 base for J; bases not matched to a gene: 5. Germline V gene sequence: CDR1 KGHSH, CDR2 LQKENI. CDR3 bases: TGTGCCAGCTCACCCTCGACAGGGTCCCAAGAGACCCAGTACTTC. Translation gives CASSPSTGSQETQYF.

V gene TRBV7-2 combines with J gene TRBJ2-5; D unclear. CDR1 is SGHTA and CDR2 is FQGNSA in the germline V gene. Trimming took off 1 base at V and 1 base at J, with 13 bases between the two ends. The CDR3 sequence is 16 residues long. CDR3 DNA: TGTGCCAGCAGCTTAGTACGACGGGTCCCCCAAGAGACCCAGTACTTC. It translates to CASSLVRRVPQETQYF.

The rearrangement links TRBV4-1 to TRBJ2-2; D not resolved. There are 17 residues in the CDR3. Germline lookup yields CDR1 MGHRA and CDR2 YSYEKL. V was pared by 0 bases and J by 6 bases, with 17 bases between. The CDR3 nucleotides read TGCGCCAGCAGCCAAGAACGTAGTAGGAATCTAGCCGGGGAGCTGTTTTTT. This gives the protein CASSQERSRNLAGELFF.

This clone was seen only a few times. This chain uses TRBV11-2 with TRBJ2-7, with a tentative D call TRBD1 (5 bases). V lost 5 bases to trimming and J lost 5 bases, with 7 bases between them. Germline assignment: CDR1 SGHAT and CDR2 FQNNGV. CDR3 length: 11 residues. The chain's CDR3 is CASSVRDEQYF. CDR3 DNA: TGTGCCAGCAGCGTCAGGGACGAGCAGTACTTC.

The chain recombines TRBV30 with TRBJ2-3, with TRBD2 identical over 13 bases. This CDR3 is built from 14 residues. The germline CDR1 and CDR2 sequences are GTSNPN and SVGIG (reference sequence). Unmatched junction bases numbered 0, after V lost 5 bases and J lost 1 base. CDR3 DNA sequence: TGTGCCTGGGGACTAGCGGGAGGCACAGATACGCAGTATTTT. Its translation: CAWGLAGGTDTQYF.

This clone was counted between two and nine times. The chain is built from TRBV28 and TRBJ2-3; weak D call: TRBD2 (5 bases). V was cut by 5 bases and J by 0 bases, with 9 bases left in between. The CDR3 sequence is 14 residues long. The germline CDR1 and CDR2 sequences are MDHEN and SYDVKM. The CDR3, as DNA: TGTGCCAGCAGTCGGGATCCTAGCACAGATACGCAGTATTTT. As protein: CASSRDPSTDTQYF.

This clone was observed a few times. The V and J genes are TRBV9 and TRBJ1-4; no clear D gene. With 4 bases removed from V and 5 bases from J, the gap between germline ends came to 15 bases. The CDR3 totals 15 residues. Germline CDR1 SGDLS, CDR2 YYNGEE. The CDR3 nucleotides read TGTGCCAGCAGCCCCTCCGTAGCGCTAAATGAAAAACTGTTTTTT. Protein: CASSPSVALNEKLFF.

The gene calls are TRBV13 and TRBJ2-7; TRBD2 aligns across 7 bases. The junction had 5 bases not matched to a gene; V was cut back by 0 bases and J by 0 bases. The V gene's germline CDR1 is PRHDT and CDR2 FYEKMQ (reference sequence). There are 16 residues in the CDR3. The CDR3 loop is CASSLGLGGGSYEQYF. The CDR3, as DNA: TGTGCCAGCAGCTTAGGCCTAGGCGGGGGCTCCTACGAGCAGTACTTC.

CDR3 in amino acids: CASSRTDGNYEQYF. In DNA, the CDR3 is TGTGCCAGCTCACGAACAGACGGGAACTACGAGCAGTACTTC. This sequence joins TRBV18 and TRBJ2-7; tentative D call: TRBD2 (5 bases). The CDR3 is 14 amino acids. V was pared by 4 bases and J by 3 bases, with 13 bases between. Germline loops: CDR1 KGHSH, CDR2 LQKENI.

This chain connects TRBV10-3 to TRBJ2-3; the D is unclear. This CDR3 has 13 residues. Germline assignment: CDR1 ENHRY and CDR2 SYGVKD. The ends were cut back, 4 bases at V and 2 bases at J, with 7 bases in the middle. The CDR3 DNA follows: TGTGCCATCAGTGTTTCTCCCACAGATACGCAGTATTTT. Its translation is CAISVSPTDTQYF.

This clone was counted a few times. V gene TRBV7-2 combines with J gene TRBJ1-1; maybe TRBD1 (6 bases). Germline V gene lookup returns CDR1 SGHTA and CDR2 FQGNSA. The CDR3 contains 15 residues. Trimming cost V 0 bases and J 4 bases, with 12 bases left between them. The CDR3 DNA reads TGTGCCAGCAGCTTAGCGCGGGCAGGGGTCACTGAAGCTTTCTTT. This codes for CASSLARAGVTEAFF.

This sequence joins TRBV7-9 and TRBJ2-3; TRBD2 aligns across 10 bases. The CDR3 sequence is 17 residues long. The junction had 16 bases not matched to a gene; V was cut back by 8 bases and J by 5 bases. The V gene's germline CDR1 is SEHNR and CDR2 FQNEAQ (reference sequence). CDR3 amino acids: CASDLIAASGSRDTQYF. The CDR3 nucleotides read TGTGCCAGCGACTTGATTGCGGCTAGCGGGAGTAGAGATACGCAGTATTTT.

This clone was found a few times. The gene calls are TRBV2 and TRBJ1-5; D gene unclear. CDR1 SNHLY and CDR2 FYNNEI come from the germline V gene. V was pared by 3 bases and J by 6 bases, with 3 bases between. This CDR3 has 11 amino acids. CDR3 region: CASSDGQPQHF. In DNA form, the CDR3 reads TGTGCCAGCAGTGACGGTCAGCCCCAGCATTTT.

This clone has just a few counts. This rearrangement joins TRBV7-2 to TRBJ2-7; unclear D gene. The V gene lost 6 bases and the J gene lost 4 bases, with 22 bases spanning the gap. The CDR3 extends over 16 amino acids. Germline CDR1 SGHTA, CDR2 FQGNSA. The CDR3 DNA is TGTGCCAGCAGTTCATTGGCCGAGGCCCCGGCATACGAGCAGTACTTC. The encoded protein is CASSSLAEAPAYEQYF.

J is TRBJ1-1 and V is TRBV30, with a possible D match to TRBD1 (6 bases). Germline CDR1 reads GTSNPN; CDR2 reads SVGIG (reference sequence). Trimming shortened V by 2 bases and J by 8 bases, and 15 bases separated the two germline ends. The length of the CDR3 is 13 residues. CDR3 loop: CAWSRAGATEAFF. The CDR3 DNA is TGTGCCTGGAGTAGGGCAGGGGCTACGGAAGCTTTCTTT.

This rearrangement joins TRBV5-1 to TRBJ2-3, with D maybe TRBD2 (6 bases). CDR3 size: 15 residues. In germline, CDR1 is SGHRS, CDR2 YFSETQ. V was clipped by 1 base and J by 3 bases, with 12 bases between them. The CDR3 bases are TGCGCCAGCAGCTTGAGGCTAGCGATAACAGATACGCAGTATTTT. This sequence encodes CASSLRLAITDTQYF.

The V gene is TRBV19, the J gene TRBJ1-1, with D tentatively TRBD1 (5 bases). This CDR3 comprises 14 residues. The V end lost 6 bases, the J end lost 5 bases, and 16 bases lay between the germline ends. Looked up from germline, CDR1 is LNHDA and CDR2 is SQIVND (reference sequence). CDR3 in amino acids: CASRPVDTRTEAFF. The CDR3 bases are TGTGCCAGTAGACCCGTGGACACCCGGACTGAAGCTTTCTTT.

Comments on this clone: Other DNA sequences within the sample encode an identical CDR3. The chain couples TRBV30 to TRBJ2-3; possible D gene TRBD2, 6 bases. The CDR3 sequence is 12 residues long. Germline V CDR1 and CDR2: GTSNPN, SVGIG (reference sequence). Trimming left V 2 bases short and J 6 bases short, with 9 bases between. This CDR3 is CAWSPRGDTQYF. DNA of the CDR3: TGTGCCTGGAGTCCGCGGGGCGATACGCAGTATTTT.

The chain has TRBV7-9 and TRBJ2-1, with 10 bases that match TRBD2. There are 19 residues in the CDR3. Germline V gene data show CDR1 as SEHNR and CDR2 as FQNEAQ (reference sequence). The V and J ends lost 5 bases and 3 bases, in that order; junction bases with no gene match: 16. For the CDR3, the DNA is TGTGCCAGCAGCGCCCCACACCCCCCTCTAGCGGGAGTCTACAATGAGCAGTTCTTC. It is translated as CASSAPHPPLAGVYNEQFF.

The rearrangement joins TRBV28 to TRBJ2-6; 9 bases agree with TRBD2. After removal of 6 bases from V and 0 bases from J, the junction contained 3 bases not matched to a gene. The CDR3 totals 16 residues. Germline loops: CDR1 MDHEN, CDR2 SYDVKM. CDR3 protein: CASRRGGASGANVLTF. CDR3 coding DNA: TGTGCCAGCAGGCGGGGGGGAGCCTCTGGGGCCAACGTCCTGACTTTC.

This chain uses TRBV30 with TRBJ1-3; D call uncertain. The CDR3 spans 15 residues. Germline V CDR1 and CDR2: GTSNPN, SVGIG (reference sequence). The V end lost 2 bases, the J end lost 2 bases, and 13 bases lay between the germline ends. The DNA of the CDR3 is TGTGCCTGGAGTCTTCACAAGCGGCCTGGAAACACCATATATTTT. Its protein product is CAWSLHKRPGNTIYF.

The chain has TRBV18 and TRBJ2-7, with 9 bases lining up with TRBD2. The CDR3 sequence is 13 residues long. The germline CDR1 and CDR2 sequences are KGHSH and LQKENI. After removal of 6 bases from V and 7 bases from J, the junction contained 7 bases not matched to a gene. DNA of the CDR3: TGTGCCAGCTCCCCTAGCGGGGCGGGGGAGCAGTACGTC. This gives the protein CASSPSGAGEQYV.

A few counts support this clone. The chain is built from TRBV5-1 and TRBJ1-1; TRBD1 might be the D (6 bases). The CDR3 sequence is 14 residues long. The V gene's germline CDR1 is SGHRS and CDR2 YFSETQ. Trimming shortened V by 5 bases and J by 1 base, and 12 bases separated the two germline ends. The CDR3 DNA is TGCGCCAGCAGGTTCCAGGGGACGAACACTGAAGCTTTCTTT. It codes for CASRFQGTNTEAFF.

The chain uses TRBV10-3 and TRBJ2-5; 7 bases fit TRBD2. J gave up 2 bases and V 5 bases, and 11 bases lay outside the gene matches. Germline lookup yields CDR1 ENHRY and CDR2 SYGVKD. This CDR3 is built from 16 residues. CDR3 bases: TGTGCCATCAGTCCCCGGGCTAGCGGTACTCAAGAGACCCAGTACTTC. Its protein product is CAISPRASGTQETQYF.

This clone turned up a few times. The V and J genes are TRBV30 and TRBJ2-7; 7 nucleotides align to TRBD2. With 1 base clipped from V and 0 bases from J, the junction kept 6 bases outside the gene matches. The CDR3 has 15 residues. Germline CDR1 GTSNPN, CDR2 SVGIG (reference sequence). CDR3 nucleotides: TGTGCCTGGAGTGCGGGACTACAAAACTCCTACGAGCAGTACGTC. Protein sequence: CAWSAGLQNSYEQYV.

This clone has only a few counts. The V and J genes are TRBV7-9 and TRBJ2-2; TRBD2 is a possible D gene (6 bases). CDR1 SEHNR and CDR2 FQNEAQ come from the germline V gene (reference sequence). Trimming took 5 bases from V and 6 from J, leaving 10 bases between them. CDR3 length equals 13 residues. Written as DNA, the CDR3 is TGTGCCAGCAGCCCCCGCGGGGCCGGGGAGCTGTTTTTT. This codes for CASSPRGAGELFF. Supplemented by reference TRBV7-9 and TRBJ2-2, the full variable domain reads DTGVSQNPRHKITKRGQNVTFRCDPISEHNRLYWYRQTLGQGPEFLTYFQNEAQLEKSRLLSDRFSAERPKGSFSTLEIQRTEQGDSAMYLCASSPRGAGELFFGEGSRLTVL.